The entry below describes one TCR beta chain. The data were obtained in a study of shared clonotypes between healthy human individuals. V was trimmed by 0 bases and J by 5 bases, leaving 9 bases between them. Germline assignment: CDR1 SGHKS and CDR2 YYEKEE (reference sequence). The CDR3 is made up of 14 amino acids. Clones were read by immunoSEQ multiplex PCR, and TCRdb kept only the in-frame ones, dropping some. The data contain some 1.4 million clones, over 95% of them singletons. The sequence came from a man aged 30 to 45 in good health. The rearrangement joins TRBV5-5 to TRBJ1-5; TRBD1 might be the D (5 bases). What was sequenced was naive CD4+ T cells sorted from blood. Subset specified: CD45RA+ positively selected. The CDR3 region has the DNA TGTGCCAGCAGCTTGGACGGGGGGTATCAGCCCCAGCATTTT. Translating gives CASSLDGGYQPQHF.